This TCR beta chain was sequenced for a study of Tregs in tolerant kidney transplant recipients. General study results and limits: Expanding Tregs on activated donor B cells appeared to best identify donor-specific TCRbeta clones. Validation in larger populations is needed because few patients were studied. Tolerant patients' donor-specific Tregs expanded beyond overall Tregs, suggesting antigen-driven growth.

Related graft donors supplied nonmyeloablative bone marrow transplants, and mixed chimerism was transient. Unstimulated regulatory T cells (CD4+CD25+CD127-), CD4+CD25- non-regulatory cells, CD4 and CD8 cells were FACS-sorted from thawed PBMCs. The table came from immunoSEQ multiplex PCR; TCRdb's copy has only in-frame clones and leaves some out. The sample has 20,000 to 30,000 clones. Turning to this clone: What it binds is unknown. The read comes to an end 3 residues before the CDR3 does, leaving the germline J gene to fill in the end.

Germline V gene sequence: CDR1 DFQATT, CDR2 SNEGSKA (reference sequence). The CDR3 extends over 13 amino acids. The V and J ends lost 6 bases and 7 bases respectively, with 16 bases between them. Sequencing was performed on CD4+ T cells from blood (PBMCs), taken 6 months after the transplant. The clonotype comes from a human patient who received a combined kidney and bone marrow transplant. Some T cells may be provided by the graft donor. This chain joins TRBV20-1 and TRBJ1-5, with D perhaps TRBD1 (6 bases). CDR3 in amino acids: CSAKDQGYQPQHF. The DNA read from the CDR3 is TGCAGTGCAAAAGACCAGGGGTACCAGCCC.